This TCR beta chain derives from a study of cytomegalovirus exposure and HLA in healthy donors. Study-level findings and limits: According to reports, the classifier identified cytomegalovirus status with high specificity and sensitivity.

Method: immunoSEQ multiplex PCR; TCRdb's copy keeps in-frame clones and lacks some. This sample carries about 150,000 clones, 70% to 90% of them seen once, and the ten largest clones take around 3.2%. A remark on this clone: Its antigen remains unknown.

The TCR comes from a woman between 18 and 29 years old in good health and CMV-seropositive. The specimen was PBMCs.

CDR3 in amino acids: CASSLELAGEVRAKNIQYF. Here the CDR3 DNA reads TGTGCCAGCAGCTTGGAACTAGCGGGAGAAGTCAGAGCCAAAAACATTCAGTACTTC. This rearrangement joins TRBV5-4 to TRBJ2-4; 11 bases match TRBD2. The CDR3 contains 19 residues. Germline V gene data show CDR1 as SGHNT and CDR2 as YYREEE (reference sequence). The V gene end was trimmed by 0 bases and the J gene end by 0 bases; junction bases not matched to a gene: 8.